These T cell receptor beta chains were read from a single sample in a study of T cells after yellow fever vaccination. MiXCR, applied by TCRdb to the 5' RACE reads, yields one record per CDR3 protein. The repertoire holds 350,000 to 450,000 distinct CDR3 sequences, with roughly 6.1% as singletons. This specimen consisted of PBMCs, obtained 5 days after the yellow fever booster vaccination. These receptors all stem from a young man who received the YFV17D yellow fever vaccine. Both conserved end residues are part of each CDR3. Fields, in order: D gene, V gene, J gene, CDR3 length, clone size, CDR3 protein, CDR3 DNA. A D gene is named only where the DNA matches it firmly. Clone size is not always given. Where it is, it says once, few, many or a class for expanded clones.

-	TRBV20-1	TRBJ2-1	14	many	CSARGLSSYNEQFF	TGCAGTGCAAGAGGACTTAGCTCCTACAATGAGCAGTTCTTC
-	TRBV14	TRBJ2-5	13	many	CASSQTQQETQYF	TGTGCCAGCAGCCAGACCCAACAAGAGACCCAGTACTTC
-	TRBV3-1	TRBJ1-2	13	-	CASSQVAAAGYTF	TGTGCCAGCAGCCAAGTCGCGGCAGCTGGCTACACCTTC
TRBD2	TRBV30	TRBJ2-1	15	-	CAWKWGDYGTNEQFF	TGTGCCTGGAAATGGGGGGACTACGGGACCAATGAGCAGTTCTTC
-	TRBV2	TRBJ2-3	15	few	CASRSGLGGTDTQYF	TGTGCCAGCAGAAGCGGGTTGGGGGGCACAGATACGCAGTATTTT
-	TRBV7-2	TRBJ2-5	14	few	CASGEGGPQETQYF	TGTGCCAGCGGGGAAGGTGGCCCCCAAGAGACCCAGTACTTC
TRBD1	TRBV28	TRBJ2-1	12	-	CASSLFGTGQFF	TGTGCCAGCAGTTTATTCGGGACAGGGCAGTTCTTC
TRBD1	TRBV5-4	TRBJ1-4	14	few	CASATGTGNEKLFF	TGTGCCAGCGCAACCGGGACAGGGAACGAAAAACTGTTTTTT
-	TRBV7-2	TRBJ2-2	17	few	CASSPRGGGTNTGELFF	TGTGCCAGCAGCCCCCGTGGTGGAGGAACGAACACCGGGGAGCTGTTTTTT
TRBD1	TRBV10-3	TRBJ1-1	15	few	CAISLGTGGNTEAFF	TGTGCCATCAGCCTCGGGACAGGGGGGAACACTGAAGCTTTCTTT
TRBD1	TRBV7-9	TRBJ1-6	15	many	CASSLRGQGNSPLHF	TGTGCCAGCAGCTTAAGAGGACAGGGAAATTCACCCCTCCACTTT
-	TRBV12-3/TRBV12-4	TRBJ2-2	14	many	CASLDSANTGELFF	TGTGCCAGTCTTGACAGTGCGAACACCGGGGAGCTGTTTTTT
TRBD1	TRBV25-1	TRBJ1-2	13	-	CASSEGQGYGYTF	TGTGCCAGCAGTGAGGGACAGGGCTATGGCTACACCTTC
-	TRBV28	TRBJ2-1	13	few	CASSLGGGYLQFF	TGTGCCAGCAGTTTGGGCGGCGGCTATCTGCAGTTCTTC
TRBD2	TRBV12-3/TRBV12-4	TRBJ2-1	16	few	CASSLARGTPLNEQFF	TGTGCCAGCAGTTTAGCGCGGGGGACCCCTTTGAATGAGCAGTTCTTC
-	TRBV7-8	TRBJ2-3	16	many	CASSLGGGTVADTQYF	TGTGCCAGCAGCTTAGGTGGCGGGACAGTAGCAGATACGCAGTATTTT
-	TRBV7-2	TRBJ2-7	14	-	CASSLGQRIYEQYF	TGTGCCAGCAGCTTAGGTCAGAGAATCTACGAGCAGTACTTC
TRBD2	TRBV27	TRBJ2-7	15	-	CASSLVPSGNYEQYF	TGTGCCAGCAGTTTAGTGCCTAGCGGGAACTACGAGCAGTACTTC
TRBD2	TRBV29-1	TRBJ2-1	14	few	CSVEDRGTRVEQFF	TGCAGCGTTGAAGATCGGGGGACTAGGGTTGAGCAGTTCTTC
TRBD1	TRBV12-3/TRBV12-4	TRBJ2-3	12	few	CASSPPGQGRFF	TGTGCCAGCAGTCCACCGGGACAGGGCCGATTTTTT
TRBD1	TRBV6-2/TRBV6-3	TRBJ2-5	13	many	CASRDRGPLAQYF	TGTGCCAGCCGGGACAGGGGGCCTCTAGCCCAGTACTTC
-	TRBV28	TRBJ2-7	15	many	CASTIKGGLSYEQYF	TGTGCCAGCACAATTAAGGGGGGTCTTTCCTACGAGCAGTACTTC
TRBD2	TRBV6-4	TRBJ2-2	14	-	CASRSLAVTGELFF	TGTGCCAGCAGATCACTAGCGGTCACCGGGGAGCTGTTTTTT
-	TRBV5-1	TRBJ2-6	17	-	CASTQATGSYGANVLTF	TGCGCCAGCACCCAGGCCACAGGAAGTTATGGGGCCAACGTCCTGACTTTC
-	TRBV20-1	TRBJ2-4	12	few	CSASTTESVQYF	TGCAGTGCGAGTACCACCGAAAGTGTTCAGTACTTC
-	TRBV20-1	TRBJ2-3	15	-	CSATIPYDSTDTQYF	TGCAGTGCTACAATACCCTATGATAGCACAGATACGCAGTATTTT
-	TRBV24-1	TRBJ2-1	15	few	CATSDPTRAGDEQFF	TGTGCCACCAGTGACCCGACCCGTGCTGGGGATGAGCAGTTCTTC
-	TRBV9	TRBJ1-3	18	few	CASSVADQGATPGNTIYF	TGTGCCAGCAGCGTAGCTGATCAGGGCGCAACCCCGGGAAACACCATATATTTT
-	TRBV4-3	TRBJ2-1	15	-	CASSQDSDGYNEQFF	TGCGCCAGCAGCCAAGATTCCGACGGTTACAATGAGCAGTTCTTC
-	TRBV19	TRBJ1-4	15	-	CASRSGPATNEKLFF	TGTGCCAGTAGATCCGGGCCGGCAACTAATGAAAAACTGTTTTTT
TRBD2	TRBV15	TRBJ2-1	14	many	CATRRTSGDNEQFF	TGTGCCACCAGAAGGACTAGCGGAGACAATGAGCAGTTCTTC
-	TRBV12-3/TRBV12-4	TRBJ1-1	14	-	CASSLFRGDTEAFF	TGTGCCAGCAGTTTGTTCAGGGGAGATACTGAAGCTTTCTTT
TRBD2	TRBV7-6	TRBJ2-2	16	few	CASSRRPSGNTGELFF	TGTGCCAGCAGCCGCAGACCTAGCGGGAACACCGGGGAGCTGTTTTTT
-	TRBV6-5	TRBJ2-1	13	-	CASSYGTYNEQFF	TGTGCCAGCAGTTACGGGACTTACAATGAGCAGTTCTTC
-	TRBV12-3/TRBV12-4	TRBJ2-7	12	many	CASSFGGFEQYF	TGTGCCAGCAGTTTTGGTGGATTCGAGCAGTACTTC
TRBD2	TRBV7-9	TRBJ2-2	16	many	CASSSLAGANTGELFF	TGTGCCAGCAGCTCGTTAGCGGGGGCGAACACCGGGGAGCTGTTTTTT
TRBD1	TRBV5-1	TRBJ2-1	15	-	CASSFTGTGYREQFF	TGCGCCAGCAGCTTCACCGGGACAGGGTACCGTGAGCAGTTCTTC
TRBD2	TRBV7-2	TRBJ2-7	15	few	CASSPLSGIIYEQYF	TGTGCCAGCAGCCCCCTAAGCGGGATAATCTACGAGCAGTACTTC
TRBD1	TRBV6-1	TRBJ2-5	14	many	CASRGQGERETQYF	TGTGCCAGCAGGGGACAGGGGGAGAGAGAGACCCAGTACTTC
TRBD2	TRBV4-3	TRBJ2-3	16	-	CASSQEGAGGTDTQYF	TGCGCCAGCAGCCAAGAGGGCGCGGGGGGCACAGATACGCAGTATTTT
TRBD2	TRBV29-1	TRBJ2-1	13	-	CSAASGIYNEQFF	TGCAGCGCCGCTAGCGGGATCTACAATGAGCAGTTCTTC
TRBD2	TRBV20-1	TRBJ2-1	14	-	CSARIGTSDNEQFF	TGCAGTGCTAGAATCGGGACTAGCGACAATGAGCAGTTCTTC
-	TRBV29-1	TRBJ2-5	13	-	CSAPRAREGTQYF	TGCAGCGCCCCCCGGGCTCGAGAAGGGACCCAGTACTTC
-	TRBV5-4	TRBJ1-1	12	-	CASSLRHTEAFF	TGTGCCAGCAGCTTAAGGCACACTGAAGCTTTCTTT
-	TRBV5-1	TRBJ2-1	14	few	CASSPGGADNEQFF	TGCGCCAGCAGCCCTGGGGGGGCCGACAATGAGCAGTTCTTC
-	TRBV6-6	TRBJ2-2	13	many	CASSYGGPGELFF	TGTGCCAGCAGTTACGGGGGCCCCGGGGAGCTGTTTTTT